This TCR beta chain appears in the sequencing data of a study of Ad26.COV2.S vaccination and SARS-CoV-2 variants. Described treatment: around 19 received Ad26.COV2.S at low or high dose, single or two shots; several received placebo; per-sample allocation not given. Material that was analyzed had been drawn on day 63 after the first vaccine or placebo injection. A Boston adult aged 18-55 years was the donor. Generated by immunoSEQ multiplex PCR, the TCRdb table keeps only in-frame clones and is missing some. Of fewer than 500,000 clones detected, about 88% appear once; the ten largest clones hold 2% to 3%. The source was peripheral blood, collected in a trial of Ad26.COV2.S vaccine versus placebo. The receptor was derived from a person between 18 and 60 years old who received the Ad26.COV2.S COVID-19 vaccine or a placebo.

This CDR3 reads CASSFPGQGGTGELFF. The CDR3 nucleotides read TGTGCCAGCAGCTTCCCCGGACAGGGAGGGACCGGGGAGCTGTTTTTT. The V gene is TRBV7-2, the J gene TRBJ2-2, with a tentative D call TRBD1 (8 bases). CDR3 length: 16 residues. Germline V CDR1 and CDR2: SGHTA, FQGNSA. V was cut by 3 bases and J by 5 bases, with 16 bases left in between.